These 15 T cell receptor beta chains came from one sample sequenced in a study of PD-1 blockade in classical Hodgkin lymphoma. All patients experienced relapse after autologous stem cell transplantation, and brentuximab vedotin exposure was variable. The table came from immunoSEQ multiplex PCR; TCRdb's copy has only in-frame clones and leaves some out. The table has under 30,000 clones, 71% seen once. The specimen was peripheral blood mononuclear cells (PBMCs), collected at baseline. Receptors originate from a human donor with classical Hodgkin lymphoma.

The rearrangement links TRBV9 to TRBJ1-1; D is unresolved. V was shortened by 5 bases and J by 1 base, with 9 bases between the two germline ends. Germline CDR1 is SGDLS and CDR2 is YYNGEE. CDR3 length: 13 residues. CDR3 amino acids: CASSVGPNTEAFF. The CDR3 nucleotides are TGTGCCAGCAGTGTGGGCCCGAACACTGAAGCTTTCTTT. Full variable domain (missing parts from reference TRBV9 and TRBJ1-1): DSGVTQTPKHLITATGQRVTLRCSPRSGDLSVYWYQQSLDQGLQFLIQYYNGEERAKGNILERFSAQQFPDLHSELNLSSLELGDSALYFCASSVGPNTEAFFGQGTRLTVV.

The rearrangement uses TRBV5-8 and TRBJ2-3; no clear D gene. CDR1 and CDR2 from the germline V gene are SGHTS and YDEGEE. The V end lost 0 bases, the J end lost 12 bases, and 11 bases lay between the germline ends. The CDR3 runs to 12 residues. This CDR3 is CASSLAQASQYF. The CDR3 DNA sequence: TGTGCCAGCAGCTTGGCCCAGGCCAGTCAGTATTTT.

This clone was counted only a few times. The chain recombines TRBV28 with TRBJ2-7; a possible D gene is TRBD2 (5 bases). The CDR3 has 13 amino acids. Trimming left V 6 bases short and J 2 bases short, with 11 bases between. Germline V lookup: CDR1 MDHEN, CDR2 SYDVKM. The CDR3 reads CASSSGSPYEQYF. DNA for the CDR3: TGTGCCAGCAGCTCGGGGTCCCCCTACGAGCAGTACTTC.

V usage is TRBV6-5 and J usage is TRBJ2-2; unclear D gene. CDR1 MNHEY and CDR2 SVGAGI come from the germline V gene. The CDR3 runs to 14 residues. V lost 0 bases and J 1 base, leaving 3 bases between the germline ends. The CDR3 reads CASSYSMNTGELFF. CDR3 nucleotides: TGTGCCAGCAGTTACTCGATGAACACCGGGGAGCTGTTTTTT.

The CDR3 bases are TGTGCCAGCAGCCAAGCCGGCGTGGGGCTTTATGGCTACACCTTC. This gives the protein CASSQAGVGLYGYTF. This chain uses TRBV14 with TRBJ1-2; TRBD1 is a possible D gene (5 bases). The germline V and J ends were trimmed by 1 base and 5 bases, with 14 bases remaining between them. The CDR3 contains 15 residues. CDR1 is SGHDN and CDR2 is FVKESK in the germline V gene.

This clone appeared a single time. The genes are TRBV29-1 and TRBJ2-7, with D tentatively TRBD1 (6 bases). CDR1 and CDR2 (germline): SQVTM, ANQGSEA. There are 13 residues in the CDR3. V lost 3 bases and J 3 bases, leaving 12 bases between the germline ends. The CDR3 region has the DNA TGCAGCGTTGATCGGGCAGGGGACTACGAGCAGTACTTC. Translation: CSVDRAGDYEQYF.

The genes are TRBV5-4 and TRBJ1-3; D gene unclear. Trimming pared 9 bases from V and 0 bases from J, leaving 13 bases between. This CDR3 comprises 14 residues. Germline CDR1 and CDR2: SGHNT and YYREEE (reference sequence). The CDR3 reads CATRPTFSGNTIYF. CDR3 DNA: TGTGCCACCCGACCGACCTTCTCTGGAAACACCATATATTTT. Full variable domain (outside the CDR3, taken from reference TRBV5-4 and TRBJ1-3): ETGVTQSPTHLIKTRGQQVTLRCSSQSGHNTVSWYQQALGQGPQFIFQYYREEENGRGNFPPRFSGLQFPNYSSELNVNALELDDSALYLCATRPTFSGNTIYFGEGSWLTVV.

The genes are TRBV7-2 and TRBJ2-3, with TRBD1 as a possible D gene (5 bases). The CDR3 loop spans 14 amino acids. CDR1 is SGHTA, CDR2 FQGNSA, per germline. V was cut by 3 bases and J by 1 base, with 8 bases left in between. This CDR3 reads CASSLGRGTDTQYF. The CDR3 DNA reads TGTGCCAGCAGCTTGGGCAGGGGCACAGATACGCAGTATTTT.

This chain links TRBV19 with TRBJ1-5; no firm D call. This CDR3 is 17 amino acids long. Trimming took off 3 bases at V and 11 bases at J, with 26 bases between the two ends. Germline lookup yields CDR1 LNHDA and CDR2 SQIVND (reference sequence). CDR3 sequence: CASSIPPKGPALRSQHF. As DNA, the CDR3 is TGTGCCAGTAGTATCCCACCGAAGGGCCCCGCACTCCGGTCCCAGCATTTT.

The rearrangement uses TRBV6-1 and TRBJ2-1; 8 bases agree with TRBD2. The J segment lost 8 bases and the V segment lost 7 bases, leaving 4 bases of the junction unmatched. From germline, CDR1 is MNHNS and CDR2 SASEGT. This CDR3 comprises 12 residues. CDR3: CASMGLVDEQFF. CDR3 bases: TGTGCCAGCATGGGACTAGTGGATGAGCAGTTCTTC.

V usage is TRBV6-1 and J usage is TRBJ2-7; TRBD1 aligns across 9 bases. The CDR3 covers 15 residues. The ends lost 3 bases at V and 3 bases at J; junction bases unmatched: 6. CDR1 is MNHNS and CDR2 is SASEGT in the germline V gene. This CDR3 reads CASSERDRAIYEQYF. The DNA of the CDR3 is TGTGCCAGCAGTGAGAGGGACAGGGCCATCTACGAGCAGTACTTC.

The J gene is TRBJ2-2, the V gene TRBV4-3; D call uncertain. The germline gives CDR1 LGHNA, CDR2 YSLEER. The CDR3 covers 13 residues. Trimming took off 1 base at V and 5 bases at J, with 5 bases between the two ends. CDR3 sequence: CASSQVLTGELFF. The CDR3 DNA reads TGCGCCAGCAGCCAAGTCTTGACCGGGGAGCTGTTTTTT.

The V call is TRBV9, the J call TRBJ2-7, with 15 bases that match TRBD2. This CDR3 has 17 residues. Germline-derived CDR1 and CDR2 are SGDLS and YYNGEE. J was trimmed by 0 bases and V by 6 bases; bases with no gene match: 7. DNA of the CDR3: TGTGCCAGCAACATTGGACTAGCGGGAGGGCACTCCTACGAGCAGTACTTC. The encoded protein is CASNIGLAGGHSYEQYF.

The V gene is TRBV4-1, the J gene TRBJ2-1; the match to TRBD2 covers 11 bases. From germline, CDR1 is MGHRA and CDR2 YSYEKL. The CDR3 loop spans 15 amino acids. The V gene end was trimmed by 2 bases and the J gene end by 9 bases; junction bases not matched to a gene: 6. The CDR3 sequence: CASSQTSGRLSEQFF. In DNA, the CDR3 is TGCGCCAGCAGCCAAACTAGCGGGAGATTGAGTGAGCAGTTCTTC.

This clone is deemed medium-sized. The chain employs TRBV9 and TRBJ1-2; possibly TRBD1 for D (6 bases). The V gene's germline CDR1 is SGDLS and CDR2 YYNGEE. V lost 0 bases and J 3 bases, leaving 27 bases between the germline ends. The CDR3 is 20 amino acids. The CDR3 nucleotides are TGTGCCAGCAGCGTAGCGCAGACCGTAACCTTGGACAGAGGTGACTATGGCTACACCTTC. This codes for CASSVAQTVTLDRGDYGYTF. Full variable domain (remainder filled in from reference TRBV9 and TRBJ1-2): DSGVTQTPKHLITATGQRVTLRCSPRSGDLSVYWYQQSLDQGLQFLIQYYNGEERAKGNILERFSAQQFPDLHSELNLSSLELGDSALYFCASSVAQTVTLDRGDYGYTFGSGTRLTVV.